One TCR beta chain is described in this entry. Its antigen is undetermined. Combining a sample-barcoded 5' primer with a J-beta primer mix, a second PCR ran for roughly 7 to 12 cycles. Via MiXCR, TCRdb re-called the 5' RACE reads, giving one row per CDR3 protein. The sample contains 1.2 million to 1.5 million distinct CDR3 sequences, approximately 59% of which appear only once. The data were obtained in a study of blood T cells in healthy people across ages. Study-level points and caveats: Across samples, TCR beta diversity tracked strongly with naive T cell percentage.

The CDR3 has 14 residues. The V gene's germline CDR1 is LGHNA and CDR2 YSLEER. V dropped 2 bases and J dropped 5; count of bases not matched to a gene: 5. This receptor was obtained from a man younger than 35 in good health. V usage is TRBV4-3 and J usage is TRBJ2-5; TRBD1 aligns across 7 bases. The specimen sequenced was blood. The CDR3 here is CASSQTTGMETQYF. CDR3 sequence (DNA): TGCGCCAGCAGCCAAACGACAGGGATGGAGACCCAGTACTTC.